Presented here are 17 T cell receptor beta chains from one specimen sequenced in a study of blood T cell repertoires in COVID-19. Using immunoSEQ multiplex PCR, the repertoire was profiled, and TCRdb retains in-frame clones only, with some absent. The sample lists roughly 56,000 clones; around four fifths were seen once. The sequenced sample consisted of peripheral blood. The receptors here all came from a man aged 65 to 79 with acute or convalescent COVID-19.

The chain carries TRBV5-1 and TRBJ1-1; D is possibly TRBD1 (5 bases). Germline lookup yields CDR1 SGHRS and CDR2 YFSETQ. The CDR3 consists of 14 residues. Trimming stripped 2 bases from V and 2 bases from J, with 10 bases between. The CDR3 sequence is CASSFDSHNTEAFF. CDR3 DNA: TGCGCCAGCAGCTTTGACAGTCATAACACTGAAGCTTTCTTT.

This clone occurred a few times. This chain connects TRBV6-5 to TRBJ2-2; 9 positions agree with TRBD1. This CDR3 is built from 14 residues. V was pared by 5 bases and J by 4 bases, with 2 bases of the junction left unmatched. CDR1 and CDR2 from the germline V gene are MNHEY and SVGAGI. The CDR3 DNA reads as TGTGCCAGCAGTAAGACAGGGGGCACCGGGGAGCTGTTTTTT. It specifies CASSKTGGTGELFF.

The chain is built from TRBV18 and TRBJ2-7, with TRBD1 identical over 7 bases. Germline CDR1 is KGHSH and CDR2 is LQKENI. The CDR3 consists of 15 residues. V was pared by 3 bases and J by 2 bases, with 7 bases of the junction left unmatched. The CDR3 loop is CASSPKGQTAYEQYF. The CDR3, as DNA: TGTGCCAGCTCACCTAAGGGACAGACCGCCTACGAGCAGTACTTC.

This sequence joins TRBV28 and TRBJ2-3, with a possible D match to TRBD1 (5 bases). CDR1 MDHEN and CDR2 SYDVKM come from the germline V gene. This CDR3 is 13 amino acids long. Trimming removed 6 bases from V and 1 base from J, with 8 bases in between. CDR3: CASSATGTDTQYF. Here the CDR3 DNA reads TGTGCCAGCAGCGCGACAGGCACAGATACGCAGTATTTT.

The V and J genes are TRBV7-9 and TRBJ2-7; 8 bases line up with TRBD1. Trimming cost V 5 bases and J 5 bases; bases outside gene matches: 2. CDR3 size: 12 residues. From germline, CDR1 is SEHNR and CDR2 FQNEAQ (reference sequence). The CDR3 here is CASSQQGDEQYF. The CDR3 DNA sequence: TGTGCCAGCAGCCAACAGGGGGACGAGCAGTACTTC.

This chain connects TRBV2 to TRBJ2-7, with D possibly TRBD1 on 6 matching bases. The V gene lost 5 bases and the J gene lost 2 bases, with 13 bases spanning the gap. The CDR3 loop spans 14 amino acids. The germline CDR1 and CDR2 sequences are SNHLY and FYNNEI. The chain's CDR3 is CASSIGQSTYEQYF. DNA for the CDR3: TGTGCCAGCAGTATCGGACAGTCTACCTACGAGCAGTACTTC.

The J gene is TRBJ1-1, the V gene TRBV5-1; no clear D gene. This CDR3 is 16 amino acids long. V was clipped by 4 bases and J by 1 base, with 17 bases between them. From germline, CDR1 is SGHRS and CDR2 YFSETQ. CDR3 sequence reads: CASSPGDGRQNTEAFF. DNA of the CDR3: TGCGCCAGCAGCCCCGGGGATGGGCGACAGAACACTGAAGCTTTCTTT.

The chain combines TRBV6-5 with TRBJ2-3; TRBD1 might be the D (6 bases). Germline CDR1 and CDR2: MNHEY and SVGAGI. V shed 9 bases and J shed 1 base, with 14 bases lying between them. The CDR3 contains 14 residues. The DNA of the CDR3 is TGTGCCAGTACTACAGGGTGGGGCACAGATACGCAGTATTTT. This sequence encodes CASTTGWGTDTQYF.

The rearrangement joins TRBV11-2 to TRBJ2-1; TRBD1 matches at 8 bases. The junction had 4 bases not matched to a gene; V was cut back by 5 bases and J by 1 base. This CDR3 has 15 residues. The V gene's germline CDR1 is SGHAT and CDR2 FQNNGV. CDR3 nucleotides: TGTGCCAGCAGCGTAACAGGGGGGTCCTACAATGAGCAGTTCTTC. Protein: CASSVTGGSYNEQFF.

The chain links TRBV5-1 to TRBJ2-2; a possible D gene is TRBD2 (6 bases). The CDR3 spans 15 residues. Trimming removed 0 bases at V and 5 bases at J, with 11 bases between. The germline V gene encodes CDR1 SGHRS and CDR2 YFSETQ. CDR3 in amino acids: CASSLGGRGTGELFF. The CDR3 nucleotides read TGCGCCAGCAGCTTGGGAGGACGGGGGACCGGGGAGCTGTTTTTT.

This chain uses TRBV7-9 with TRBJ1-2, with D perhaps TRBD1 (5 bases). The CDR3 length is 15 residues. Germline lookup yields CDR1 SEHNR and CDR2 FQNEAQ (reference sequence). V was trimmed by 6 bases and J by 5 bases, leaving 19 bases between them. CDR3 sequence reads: CASRPRQGIGYGYTF. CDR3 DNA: TGTGCCAGCAGACCAAGGCAGGGTATAGGGTATGGCTACACCTTC.

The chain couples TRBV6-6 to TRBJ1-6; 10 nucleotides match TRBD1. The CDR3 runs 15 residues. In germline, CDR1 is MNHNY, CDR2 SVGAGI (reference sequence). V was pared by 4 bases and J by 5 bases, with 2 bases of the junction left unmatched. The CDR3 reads CASSSGTGDNSPLHF. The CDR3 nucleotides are TGTGCCAGCAGTTCCGGGACAGGGGATAATTCACCCCTCCACTTT.

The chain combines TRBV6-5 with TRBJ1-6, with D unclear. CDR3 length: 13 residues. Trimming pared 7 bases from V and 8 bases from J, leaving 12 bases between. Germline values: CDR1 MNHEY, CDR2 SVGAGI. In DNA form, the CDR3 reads TGTGCCAGCACTCCGGAGGCCTATTCACCCCTCCACTTT. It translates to CASTPEAYSPLHF.

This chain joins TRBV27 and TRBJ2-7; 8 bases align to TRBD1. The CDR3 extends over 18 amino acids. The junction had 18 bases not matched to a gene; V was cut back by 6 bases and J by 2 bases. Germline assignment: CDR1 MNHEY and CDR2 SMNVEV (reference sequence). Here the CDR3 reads CASSLREATGVKTYEQYF. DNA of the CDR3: TGTGCCAGCAGCCTTAGAGAGGCGACAGGGGTTAAAACCTACGAGCAGTACTTC.

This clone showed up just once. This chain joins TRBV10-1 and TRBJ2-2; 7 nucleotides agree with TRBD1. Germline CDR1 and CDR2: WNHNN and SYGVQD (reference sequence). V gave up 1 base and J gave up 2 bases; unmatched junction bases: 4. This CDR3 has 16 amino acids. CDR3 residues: CASSEFTGANTGELFF. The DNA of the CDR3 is TGCGCCAGCAGTGAGTTTACAGGGGCCAACACCGGGGAGCTGTTTTTT.

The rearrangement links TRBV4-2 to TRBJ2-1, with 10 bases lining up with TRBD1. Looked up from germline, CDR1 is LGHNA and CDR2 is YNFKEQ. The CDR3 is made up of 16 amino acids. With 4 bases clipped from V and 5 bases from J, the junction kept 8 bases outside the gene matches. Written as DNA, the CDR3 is TGTGCCAGCAGCCGCTGGGGGGACAGGGGCCACAATGAGCAGTTCTTC. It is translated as CASSRWGDRGHNEQFF.

The CDR3 loop is CASSLTGEETQYF. Written as DNA, the CDR3 is TGCGCCAGCAGCTTGACAGGGGAAGAGACCCAGTACTTC. The chain recombines TRBV5-1 with TRBJ2-5; 7 nucleotides align to TRBD1. The germline gives CDR1 SGHRS, CDR2 YFSETQ. This CDR3 spans 13 amino acids. The J segment lost 3 bases and the V segment lost 1 base, leaving 0 bases of the junction unmatched.